This T cell receptor beta chain was sequenced for a study of OX40 agonist ivuxolimab in advanced cancers. Findings and caveats of the study: On average, CD8+ T cells showed a greater number of expanded clones than CD4+.

Sequencing used immunoSEQ multiplex PCR; TCRdb keeps in-frame clones, though not all of them. The sample consists of about 33,000 clones, more than 60% of them appearing once. The CDR3 sequence is 14 residues long. The ends lost 0 bases at V and 3 bases at J; junction bases unmatched: 2. The germline V gene encodes CDR1 MNHEY and CDR2 SMNVEV (reference sequence). As regards this clone: Its antigen is not identified.

The J gene is TRBJ2-7, the V gene TRBV27, with TRBD1 matching 7 bases. Sample: CD4+ or CD8+ T cells sorted from blood, taken in a trial of the OX40 agonist ivuxolimab. This sequence originates from an adult with an advanced solid tumor such as melanoma, head and neck, liver or kidney cancer. The CDR3 bases are TGTGCCAGCAGTTTATCCCCAGGGGGCTACGAGCAGTACTTC. Translating gives CASSLSPGGYEQYF.